Here is one T cell receptor beta chain with its context. This sample was taken from a study of blood T cell repertoires in COVID-19. As originally analysed: Researchers report that nucleated cell counts were estimated from reference gene primer amplification. Sequenced by immunoSEQ multiplex PCR; TCRdb stores in-frame clones only, minus some. V, J and clone size reflect that table, while D and trimming were determined from the DNA. The repertoire has approximately 530,000 clones, 85% to 90% of them found once; the top ten carry 7.5% to 9%. The germline V and J ends were trimmed by 2 bases and 0 bases, with 12 bases remaining between them. CDR1 and CDR2 (germline): SGHNT, YYREEE (reference sequence). This CDR3 is built from 16 residues.

This sequence joins TRBV5-4 and TRBJ1-3, with TRBD1 as a possible D gene (5 bases). Sequencing was performed on peripheral blood. The TCR comes from a woman in her forties or fifties with COVID-19, enrolled during active disease. CDR3 sequence: CASSFGGEASGNTIYF. CDR3 sequence (DNA): TGTGCCAGCAGCTTCGGGGGGGAAGCCTCTGGAAACACCATATATTTT.